These 12 T cell receptor beta chains originate from one sample sequenced in a study of blood T cell repertoires in COVID-19. This table comes from immunoSEQ multiplex PCR, and its TCRdb copy is limited to in-frame clones, with some not included. Found here are approximately 270,000 clones, approximately 90% of them singletons; the top ten hold over 4%. Sequenced material: PBMCs or T cells enriched from blood (not recorded which). The receptors originated from a woman in her thirties with acute COVID-19.

This chain joins TRBV3-1 (or the pseudogene TRBV3-2) and TRBJ1-1, with D hard to call. CDR3 size: 16 residues. The germline V and J ends were trimmed by 0 bases and 0 bases, with 11 bases remaining between them. From germline, CDR1 is LGHDT and CDR2 YNNKEL (reference sequence). The chain's CDR3 is CASSQDLGILNTEAFF. CDR3 bases: TGTGCCAGCAGCCAAGATTTGGGCATCTTGAACACTGAAGCTTTCTTT.

This chain uses TRBV19 with TRBJ2-1; 7 bases are a match to TRBD2. The V gene's germline CDR1 is LNHDA and CDR2 SQIVND (reference sequence). Trimming took 0 bases from V and 3 from J; bases not matched to a gene: 5. CDR3 length: 16 amino acids. The CDR3 spells CASSIDGGDGYNEQFF. For the CDR3, the DNA is TGTGCCAGTAGTATAGATGGGGGGGATGGCTACAATGAGCAGTTCTTC.

The CDR3 DNA is TGTGCCAGTAGTATAAATGGAGGCGACCTACCCACCCACTACGAGCAGTACTTC. Protein product: CASSINGGDLPTHYEQYF. The gene calls are TRBV19 and TRBJ2-7; possible D gene TRBD2, 5 bases. Germline V gene sequence: CDR1 LNHDA, CDR2 SQIVND (reference sequence). Trimming left V 2 bases short and J 3 bases short, with 23 bases between. The CDR3 sequence is 18 residues long. Using reference TRBV19 and TRBJ2-7 for the parts outside the CDR3, the full variable domain is DGGITQSPKYLFRKEGQNVTLSCEQNLNHDAMYWYRQDPGQGLRLIYYSQIVNDFQKGDIAEGYSVSREKKESFPLTVTSAQKNPTAFYLCASSINGGDLPTHYEQYFGPGTRLTVT.

The chain joins TRBV4-1 to TRBJ1-2, with D possibly TRBD1 on 5 matching bases. Germline V gene data show CDR1 as MGHRA and CDR2 as YSYEKL. V dropped 2 bases and J dropped 4 bases, with 8 bases sitting between them. The CDR3 loop spans 13 amino acids. The CDR3 is CASSQKQGYGYTF. The CDR3 DNA reads TGCGCCAGCAGCCAAAAGCAGGGCTATGGCTACACCTTC.

This clone was picked up one time. The V gene is TRBV3-1 (or the pseudogene TRBV3-2), the J gene TRBJ1-4; no firm D call. The germline V gene has CDR1 LGHDT and CDR2 YNNKEL (reference sequence). Deletions cut 1 base from V and 5 bases from J, with 8 bases between. This CDR3 is built from 14 residues. In nucleotides, the CDR3 is TGTGCCAGCAGCCAAGCACAGCGGAATGAAAAACTGTTTTTT. Its translation: CASSQAQRNEKLFF.

The V gene is TRBV30, the J gene TRBJ1-4, with D possibly matching TRBD1 (5 bases). Trimming stripped 2 bases from V and 8 bases from J, with 9 bases between. The CDR3 consists of 12 residues. Germline loops: CDR1 GTSNPN, CDR2 SVGIG (reference sequence). CDR3 bases: TGTGCCTGGAGTAGGCAGGGAGAAAAACTGTTTTTT. It encodes CAWSRQGEKLFF.

The gene calls are TRBV19 and TRBJ2-7, with no clear D. Germline CDR1 and CDR2: LNHDA and SQIVND (reference sequence). CDR3 length: 15 residues. Trimming removed 1 base at V and 3 bases at J, with 13 bases between. The CDR3 DNA reads as TGTGCCAGTAGTATAGGCCTAGGTGCCCTCTACGAGCAGTACTTC. It is translated as CASSIGLGALYEQYF.

The rearrangement joins TRBV11-1 to TRBJ2-7; 12 bases line up with TRBD1. The CDR3 is 14 residues long. With V trimmed by 5 bases and J by 6 bases, 5 bases remained unmatched. Germline assignment: CDR1 SGHAT and CDR2 FQDESV (reference sequence). The CDR3 here is CASSEWGQGAEQYF. The CDR3 DNA is TGTGCCAGCAGCGAGTGGGGACAGGGGGCCGAGCAGTACTTC. Supplemented by reference TRBV11-1 and TRBJ2-7, the full variable domain reads EAEVAQSPRYKITEKSQAVAFWCDPISGHATLYWYRQILGQGPELLVQFQDESVVDDSQLPKDRFSAERLKGVDSTLKIQPAELGDSAMYLCASSEWGQGAEQYFGPGTRLTVT.

The chain links TRBV27 to TRBJ1-1, with D perhaps matching TRBD1 (6 bases). Germline V gene lookup returns CDR1 MNHEY and CDR2 SMNVEV (reference sequence). CDR3 length equals 18 residues. The ends were cut back, 6 bases at V and 0 bases at J, with 23 bases in the middle. CDR3: CASRLIPPGQLMNTEAFF. The CDR3, as DNA: TGTGCCAGCAGACTAATCCCCCCGGGACAACTGATGAACACTGAAGCTTTCTTT.

CDR3 sequence reads: CASSTPGQGVDEQYF. The DNA for the CDR3 is TGTGCCAGCAGTACTCCGGGACAGGGGGTCGACGAGCAGTACTTC. The V gene is TRBV6-5, the J gene TRBJ2-7, with TRBD1 identical over 11 bases. The trim removed 5 bases at V and 5 bases at J, leaving 8 bases unmatched. Germline lookup yields CDR1 MNHEY and CDR2 SVGAGI. The CDR3 runs to 15 residues.

The genes are TRBV28 and TRBJ1-1; no reliable D call. V lost 8 bases to trimming and J lost 0 bases, with 10 bases between them. The CDR3 is made up of 13 amino acids. Germline CDR1 MDHEN, CDR2 SYDVKM. CDR3 nucleotide sequence: TGTGCCAGCGAAGAGCAGGTGAACACTGAAGCTTTCTTT. The encoded protein is CASEEQVNTEAFF.

This clone was counted once. The chain joins TRBV7-3 to TRBJ2-2; 7 nucleotides match TRBD1. This CDR3 has 18 amino acids. V lost 5 bases and J lost 4; bases outside the gene matches: 16. Germline V gene sequence: CDR1 SGHTA, CDR2 FQGTGA. The CDR3 spells CASSLNRDSLSATGELFF. CDR3 coding DNA: TGTGCCAGCAGCCTAAACCGGGACAGCTTATCGGCCACCGGGGAGCTGTTTTTT.